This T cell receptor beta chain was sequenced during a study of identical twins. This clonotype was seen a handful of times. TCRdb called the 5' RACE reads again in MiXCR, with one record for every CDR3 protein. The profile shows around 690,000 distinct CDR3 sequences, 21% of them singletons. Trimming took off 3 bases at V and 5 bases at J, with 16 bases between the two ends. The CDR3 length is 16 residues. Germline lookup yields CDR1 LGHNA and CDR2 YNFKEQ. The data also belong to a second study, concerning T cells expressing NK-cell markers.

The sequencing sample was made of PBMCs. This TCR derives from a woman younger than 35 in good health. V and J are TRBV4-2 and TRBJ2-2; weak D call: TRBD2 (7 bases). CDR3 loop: CASSHKGGAETGELFF. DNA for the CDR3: TGTGCCAGCAGCCATAAGGGGGGGGCCGAGACCGGGGAGCTGTTTTTT.